The sequence of this T cell receptor beta chain was determined in a study of T-cell memory formation after mild COVID-19. Whole-study context: In these data, TCR clusters were largely donor specific.

TCRdb called the 5' RACE reads again in MiXCR, with one record for every CDR3 protein. Here the sample spans roughly 100,000 distinct CDR3 sequences, 9.5% to 15% being singletons. With respect to this clonotype: The antigen is undetermined.

Germline V gene sequence: CDR1 SGHVS, CDR2 FNYEAQ. The CDR3 is 14 amino acids. Trimming removed 5 bases from V and 10 bases from J, with 18 bases in between. Study results and limitations: Clones that contracted from day 15 to 85 were balanced CD4/CD8, while later expanders leaned CD4+.

Sequencing was carried out using PBMCs or a T cell subset sorted from them (not recorded which). This clonotype was obtained from an adult woman who had mild COVID-19 (a few samples of this study predate the infection). Cell type and time point are not known. This chain connects TRBV7-6 to TRBJ2-1; D might be TRBD1 or TRBD2, each matching 5 bases. DNA for the CDR3: TGTGCCAGCAGCCCCCGAAACGGGGCGCCAGAGCAGTTCTTC. Its translation: CASSPRNGAPEQFF.